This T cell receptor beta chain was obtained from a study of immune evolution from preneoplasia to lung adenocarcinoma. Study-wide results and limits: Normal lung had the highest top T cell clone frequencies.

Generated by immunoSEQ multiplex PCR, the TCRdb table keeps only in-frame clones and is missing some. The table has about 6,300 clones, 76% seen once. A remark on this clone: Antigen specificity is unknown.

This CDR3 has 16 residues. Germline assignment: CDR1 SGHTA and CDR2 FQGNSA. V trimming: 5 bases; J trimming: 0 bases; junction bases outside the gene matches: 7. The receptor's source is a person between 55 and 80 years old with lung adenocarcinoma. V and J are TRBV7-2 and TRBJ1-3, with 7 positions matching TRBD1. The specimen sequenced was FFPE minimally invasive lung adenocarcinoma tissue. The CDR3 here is CASSRDRQTSGNTIYF. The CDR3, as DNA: TGTGCCAGCAGCCGGGACAGACAAACCTCTGGAAACACCATATATTTT.